Below are 9 T cell receptor beta chains sequenced from a single sample in a study of resident and recirculating memory T cells in vitiligo. Assay used: immunoSEQ multiplex PCR; TCRdb lists only in-frame clones, some missing. Altogether fewer than 85,000 clones are present, about 91% being singletons, with the ten largest covering around 5.1%. Material: blood. These receptors were taken from a male donor with vitiligo.

This clone has a single count. This chain uses TRBV15 with TRBJ2-4; D call uncertain. CDR3 length: 17 amino acids. Germline V lookup: CDR1 LNHNV, CDR2 YYDKDF (reference sequence). Trimming pared 0 bases from V and 0 bases from J, leaving 12 bases between. CDR3 amino acids: CATSRDLKALAKNIQYF. The CDR3 region has the DNA TGTGCCACCAGCAGAGATTTGAAAGCCTTAGCCAAAAACATTCAGTACTTC.

CDR3 sequence (DNA): TGTGCCAGCAGCCTACAGGGGGCAACTAATGAAAAACTGTTTTTT. Amino acids: CASSLQGATNEKLFF. This chain links TRBV9 with TRBJ1-4; 8 bases are a match to TRBD1. The J segment lost 0 bases and the V segment lost 4 bases, leaving 2 bases of the junction unmatched. Per the germline V gene, CDR1 is SGDLS and CDR2 is YYNGEE. The CDR3 is 15 amino acids.

This chain links TRBV7-8 with TRBJ2-3, with TRBD2 matching 10 bases. This CDR3 is built from 16 residues. J gave up 2 bases and V 4 bases, and 6 bases lay outside the gene matches. Germline CDR1 is SGHVS and CDR2 is FQNEAQ. Here the CDR3 reads CASSSLSGRVTDTQYF. The DNA for the CDR3 is TGTGCCAGCAGCTCCCTGAGCGGGAGGGTCACAGATACGCAGTATTTT.

This chain connects TRBV5-4 to TRBJ2-7, with TRBD2 identical over 11 bases. Trimming at V came to 7 bases and at J to 5 bases, leaving 5 bases not matched to a gene. This CDR3 has 13 residues. Germline V CDR1 and CDR2: SGHNT, YYREEE (reference sequence). The CDR3 sequence: CASSGLAVHEQYF. The DNA for the CDR3 is TGTGCCAGCTCGGGACTAGCGGTCCACGAGCAGTACTTC.

This chain connects TRBV28 to TRBJ2-7; 10 nucleotides match TRBD1. The CDR3 loop spans 16 amino acids. Germline V lookup: CDR1 MDHEN, CDR2 SYDVKM. The trim removed 4 bases at V and 5 bases at J, leaving 11 bases unmatched. CDR3 protein: CASSSAPRDRGHEQYF. In nucleotides, the CDR3 is TGTGCCAGCAGTTCAGCGCCCCGGGACAGGGGCCACGAGCAGTACTTC.

The rearrangement uses TRBV15 and TRBJ2-1; tentatively, D is TRBD1 (6 bases). The CDR3 runs to 16 residues. The V end was cut by 3 bases, the J end by 0 bases, with 12 bases between. Germline V gene sequence: CDR1 LNHNV, CDR2 YYDKDF (reference sequence). The CDR3 DNA reads TGTGCCACCAGCAGGGGGGCCCTAAGCTCCTACAATGAGCAGTTCTTC. Encoded protein: CATSRGALSSYNEQFF.

The chain is built from TRBV9 and TRBJ1-2; weak D call: TRBD1 (6 bases). Trimming cost V 2 bases and J 4 bases, with 9 bases left between them. Looked up from germline, CDR1 is SGDLS and CDR2 is YYNGEE. This CDR3 has 13 residues. The CDR3 spells CASSVGTSYGYTF. DNA of the CDR3: TGTGCCAGCAGCGTCGGGACATCCTATGGCTACACCTTC.

The chain recombines TRBV28 with TRBJ2-3, with 8 nucleotides matching TRBD1. Germline values: CDR1 MDHEN, CDR2 SYDVKM. This CDR3 has 15 residues. J gave up 2 bases and V 2 bases, and 3 bases lay outside the gene matches. For the CDR3, the DNA is TGTGCCAGCAGTTTAGACCAGGGGGCCACAGATACGCAGTATTTT. This encodes CASSLDQGATDTQYF.

This chain joins TRBV27 and TRBJ2-7; 7 positions agree with TRBD2. This CDR3 has 13 amino acids. CDR1 is MNHEY, CDR2 SMNVEV, per germline (reference sequence). The V segment lost 2 bases and the J segment 6 bases; nucleotides outside the gene matches: 4. CDR3 bases: TGTGCCAGCAGTTTAGGGTGGGGGGGCGAGCAGTACTTC. This sequence encodes CASSLGWGGEQYF.